Each of the 30 T cell receptor beta chains below was sequenced from the same sample in a study of low-dose radiotherapy and immunotherapy resistance in tumors (dated 2022 in TCRdb). Sequencing took place on an Illumina HiSeq 2500. TCRs were amplified for 20 PCR cycles with Phusion, using a constant-region primer paired with the adapter attached to the V primers. TCRdb ran its own pipeline on the public reads, namely fastp trimming at Q25 and MiXCR clone calling, and kept in-frame beta chains. One record per CDR3 amino acid sequence lists the most common genes and DNA. This sample is represented by 40,000 to 65,000 distinct CDR3 sequences; around 34% of them were singletons. The top ten clones comprise roughly 8.2% of the sample. The sample's time point label, in plain terms: after trial treatment. The treatment or condition label on this specimen signifies: LDRT plus nivolumab, ipilimumab, low-dose cyclophosphamide and aspirin (RACIN trial).

The source material was PBMCs, sampled after low-dose radiotherapy plus immunotherapy. All receptors come from a male donor with rectosigmoid adenocarcinoma.

This clonotype was recorded many times. J is TRBJ2-7 and V is TRBV9, with 8 bases matching TRBD1. CDR1 SGDLS and CDR2 YYNGEE come from the germline V gene. There are 14 residues in the CDR3. After removal of 3 bases from V and 2 bases from J, the junction contained 4 bases not matched to a gene. The CDR3: CASSGETGAYEQYF. The DNA for the CDR3 is TGTGCCAGCAGCGGCGAGACAGGGGCCTACGAGCAGTACTTC.

There are many counts of this clonotype. V usage is TRBV7-8 and J usage is TRBJ2-2; 7 bases are a match to TRBD1. Unmatched junction bases numbered 9, after V lost 5 bases and J lost 3 bases. CDR3 size: 16 residues. Germline loops: CDR1 SGHVS, CDR2 FQNEAQ. The CDR3 loop is CASSLDRVGDTGELFF. In nucleotides, the CDR3 is TGTGCCAGCAGCCTCGACAGGGTCGGGGACACCGGGGAGCTGTTTTTT.

This clonotype has a count of ten or more. The V call is TRBV18, the J call TRBJ2-7; 10 nucleotides agree with TRBD1. Germline V gives CDR1 KGHSH, CDR2 LQKENI. J was trimmed by 3 bases and V by 3 bases; bases with no gene match: 11. This CDR3 contains 17 residues. CDR3: CASSPRPGQGTFYEQYF. The DNA of the CDR3 is TGTGCCAGCTCACCTCGGCCGGGACAGGGGACGTTCTACGAGCAGTACTTC.

With respect to this clonotype: The germline gene is not matched at one end of the junction; a read error may be the cause. The chain recombines TRBV7-9 with TRBJ2-7; tentatively, D is TRBD2 (6 bases). Per the germline V gene, CDR1 is SEHNR and CDR2 is FQNEAQ (reference sequence). The CDR3 runs 12 residues. CDR3 DNA: TGTGTCAGCAGCTTAGGAGGGTACGAGCAGTACTTC. Translating it yields CVSSLGGYEQYF. Drawing the rest from reference TRBV7-9 and TRBJ2-7, the complete variable domain is DTGVSQNPRHKITKRGQNVTFRCDPISEHNRLYWYRQTLGQGPEFLTYFQNEAQLEKSRLLSDRFSAERPKGSFSTLEIQRTEQGDSAMYLCVSSLGGYEQYFGPGTRLTVT.

This clonotype was detected many times. The chain recombines TRBV4-2 with TRBJ2-7; 8 positions match TRBD1. Trimming cost V 4 bases and J 5 bases; bases outside gene matches: 13. Germline CDR1 reads LGHNA; CDR2 reads YNFKEQ. CDR3 length equals 16 residues. The CDR3 loop is CASSPSGGGKPNEQYF. The CDR3 DNA is TGTGCCAGCAGCCCGTCAGGGGGCGGAAAACCCAACGAGCAGTACTTC.

The genes are TRBV5-6 and TRBJ2-7, with a possible D match to TRBD2 (5 bases). The CDR3 has 13 residues. In germline, CDR1 is SGHDT, CDR2 YYEEEE. V was clipped by 4 bases and J by 2 bases, with 10 bases between them. The CDR3 DNA sequence: TGTGCCAGCAGCCGGACTGCTACCTACGAGCAGTACTTC. Encoded protein: CASSRTATYEQYF. The full variable domain, in which reference TRBV5-6 and TRBJ2-7 provide the parts outside the CDR3, is DAGVTQSPTHLIKTRGQQVTLRCSPKSGHDTVSWYQQALGQGPQFIFQYYEEEERQRGNFPDRFSGHQFPNYSSELNVNALLLGDSALYLCASSRTATYEQYFGPGTRLTVT.

This clonotype was counted many times. This chain uses TRBV4-1 with TRBJ2-7; no definite D call. Deletions cut 4 bases from V and 5 bases from J, with 15 bases between. The CDR3 is made up of 14 amino acids. Germline values: CDR1 MGHRA, CDR2 YSYEKL. CDR3 sequence (DNA): TGCGCCAGCAGCCTCGGACCTGCTGGGGACGAGCAGTACTTC. It codes for CASSLGPAGDEQYF.

This clonotype appeared many times. This sequence joins TRBV7-2 and TRBJ1-2; possibly TRBD1 for D (6 bases). Germline V gene data show CDR1 as SGHTA and CDR2 as FQGNSA. This CDR3 contains 14 residues. The V end was cut by 3 bases, the J end by 8 bases, with 16 bases between. The CDR3 loop reads CASSFSRGAGGYTF. The CDR3 DNA reads as TGTGCCAGCAGCTTCAGTCGGGGGGCTGGAGGCTACACCTTC. The whole variable domain, filled in from reference TRBV7-2 and TRBJ1-2, reads GAGVSQSPSNKVTEKGKDVELRCDPISGHTALYWYRQSLGQGLEFLIYFQGNSAPDKSGLPSDRFSAERTGGSVSTLTIQRTQQEDSAVYLCASSFSRGAGGYTFGSGTRLTVV.

This chain connects TRBV29-1 to TRBJ2-7; no firm D call. Trimming cost V 0 bases and J 1 base, with 10 bases left between them. Per germline, CDR1 SQVTM and CDR2 ANQGSEA. This CDR3 comprises 14 residues. The CDR3 DNA follows: TGCAGCGTTGAAGATGGTGGCGGTTCCTACGAGCAGTACTTC. It translates to CSVEDGGGSYEQYF.

The chain couples TRBV11-3 to TRBJ1-4; 9 nucleotides match TRBD1. The CDR3 spans 15 residues. With V trimmed by 11 bases and J by 8 bases, 15 bases remained unmatched. Germline V lookup: CDR1 SGHNT, CDR2 YENEEA. CDR3 in DNA: TGTGCCTGCCACCGAGGGGACAGGGCGAGGGAAAAACTGTTTTTT. The encoded protein is CACHRGDRAREKLFF. Variable domain in full (rest from reference TRBV11-3 and TRBJ1-4): EAGVVQSPRYKIIEKKQPVAFWCNPISGHNTLYWYLQNLGQGPELLIRYENEEAVDDSQLPKDRFSAERLKGVDSTLKIQPAELGDSAVYLCACHRGDRAREKLFFGSGTQLSVL.

This clonotype was seen ten or more times. J is TRBJ2-2 and V is TRBV12-3 or TRBV12-4; the D gene is possibly TRBD2 (5 bases). V shed 5 bases and J shed 9 bases, with 16 bases lying between them. The CDR3 contains 14 residues. CDR3 DNA: TGTGCCAGCAGTGCAGGCCGGCGGGCCAGGGAGCTGTTTTTT. Its translation is CASSAGRRARELFF.

Comment on this clonotype: Germline is not matched at one junction end, which may reflect a read error. The V and J genes are TRBV19 and TRBJ2-3; 7 positions agree with TRBD1. Germline V gene data show CDR1 as LNHDA and CDR2 as SQIVND (reference sequence). This CDR3 is built from 15 residues. CDR3 coding DNA: TGTGTCAGTAGTACCCCGGACAGGTTCACAGATACGCAGTATTTT. Translating it yields CVSSTPDRFTDTQYF. Using reference TRBV19 and TRBJ2-3 for the parts outside the CDR3, the full variable domain is DGGITQSPKYLFRKEGQNVTLSCEQNLNHDAMYWYRQDPGQGLRLIYYSQIVNDFQKGDIAEGYSVSREKKESFPLTVTSAQKNPTAFYLCVSSTPDRFTDTQYFGPGTRLTVL.

This clonotype is medium-sized within its sample. This chain joins TRBV6-2 or TRBV6-3 and TRBJ2-3; no clear D. Germline CDR1 MNHEY, CDR2 SVGEGT. The CDR3 is 11 residues long. The germline V and J ends were trimmed by 4 bases and 5 bases, with 4 bases remaining between them. DNA for the CDR3: TGTGCCAGCAGTTTAAGAGATACGCAGTATTTT. Its protein is CASSLRDTQYF.

The chain joins TRBV5-4 to TRBJ1-1; 7 bases are a match to TRBD1. The CDR3 spans 18 residues. Germline assignment: CDR1 SGHNT and CDR2 YYREEE (reference sequence). V lost 0 bases to trimming and J lost 2 bases; unmatched junction nucleotides: 13. CDR3 region: CASSLGARPGGGNTEAFF. In nucleotides, the CDR3 is TGTGCCAGCAGCTTGGGGGCCAGGCCAGGGGGAGGAAACACTGAAGCTTTCTTT.

The sample holds many counts of this clonotype. The chain links TRBV7-7 to TRBJ2-2; 8 nucleotides line up with TRBD1. The CDR3 runs 16 residues. The germline gives CDR1 SSHAT, CDR2 FNYEAQ (reference sequence). V dropped 5 bases and J dropped 3; count of bases not matched to a gene: 8. This CDR3 reads CASSPWTGKDTGELFF. The CDR3 region has the DNA TGTGCCAGCAGCCCATGGACAGGGAAGGACACCGGGGAGCTGTTTTTT.

This clonotype was counted at least ten times. The V call is TRBV27, the J call TRBJ2-3; 9 bases are shared with TRBD2. The CDR3 runs 14 residues. CDR1 is MNHEY, CDR2 SMNVEV, per germline (reference sequence). Trimming at V came to 5 bases and at J to 6 bases, leaving 6 bases not matched to a gene. CDR3 sequence (DNA): TGTGCCAGCAGTCCGGGACTAGCCGGGGATACGCAGTATTTT. It specifies CASSPGLAGDTQYF.

This clonotype occurred many times. The chain links TRBV12-2 to TRBJ2-3. TRBV12-2 constitutes a pseudogene. This CDR3 has 20 amino acids. The CDR3 region is CASRFIPQDDFPKPTDTQYF. CDR3 nucleotide sequence: TGTGCAAGTCGCTTCATACCCCAGGACGACTTCCCAAAACCCACAGATACGCAGTATTTT.

The chain combines TRBV13 with TRBJ2-5, with a tentative D call TRBD1 (5 bases). Trimming pared 3 bases from V and 4 bases from J, leaving 12 bases between. CDR1 is PRHDT, CDR2 FYEKMQ, per germline (reference sequence). The CDR3 consists of 14 residues. DNA of the CDR3: TGTGCCAGCAGCTTCGGACATCGCCCAGAGACCCAGTACTTC. Protein product: CASSFGHRPETQYF.

This clonotype was seen at least ten times. The chain recombines TRBV4-3 with TRBJ2-1; 9 nucleotides match TRBD1. In germline, CDR1 is LGHNA, CDR2 YSLEER. This CDR3 spans 17 amino acids. The trim removed 0 bases at V and 1 base at J, leaving 4 bases unmatched. CDR3 loop: CASSQDFGTGSYNEQFF. CDR3 in DNA: TGCGCCAGCAGCCAAGATTTCGGGACAGGGTCCTACAATGAGCAGTTCTTC.

Worth noting for this clonotype: A read error is likely here: a far larger clone is one base away. The CDR3 region has the DNA TGTACCAGCAGCTTATCAGGGCATGAGCAGTTCTTC. Translated: CTSSLSGHEQFF. The chain carries TRBV7-9 and TRBJ2-7, with D perhaps matching TRBD1 (5 bases). The DNA matches TRBJ2-1 better at its end, which makes the J call doubtful. The germline gives CDR1 SEHNR, CDR2 FQNEAQ (reference sequence). The CDR3 length is 12 residues.

In this sample, this clonotype turned up many times. This chain connects TRBV12-3 or TRBV12-4 to TRBJ1-5; maybe TRBD1 (6 bases). The CDR3 consists of 14 residues. V was clipped by 5 bases and J by 3 bases, with 11 bases between them. CDR3: CASSKDRINQPQHF. Here the CDR3 DNA reads TGTGCCAGCAGTAAAGACAGGATCAATCAGCCCCAGCATTTT.

The V and J genes are TRBV28 and TRBJ1-2, with D possibly matching TRBD1 (5 bases). From germline, CDR1 is MDHEN and CDR2 SYDVKM. The CDR3 length is 16 residues. V was clipped by 7 bases and J by 1 base, with 19 bases between them. CDR3 sequence reads: CASISGGDSFNYGYTF. The DNA for the CDR3 is TGTGCCAGCATCAGTGGGGGGGATTCTTTTAACTATGGCTACACCTTC.

This clonotype was counted many times. V and J are TRBV7-2 and TRBJ2-3; 7 nucleotides agree with TRBD2. V trimming: 3 bases; J trimming: 4 bases; junction bases outside the gene matches: 7. The germline CDR1 and CDR2 sequences are SGHTA and FQGNSA. CDR3 size: 15 residues. The CDR3 is CASSFLAGRADTQYF. CDR3 DNA: TGTGCCAGCAGCTTTTTAGCGGGTCGGGCAGATACGCAGTATTTT.

The V call is TRBV19, the J call TRBJ2-3, with D perhaps matching TRBD2 (5 bases). V dropped 7 bases and J dropped 2 bases, with 19 bases sitting between them. In germline, CDR1 is LNHDA, CDR2 SQIVND (reference sequence). The CDR3 extends over 16 amino acids. The CDR3 region is CASTLGADTFTDTQYF. CDR3 in DNA: TGTGCCAGTACCCTCGGAGCGGATACCTTCACAGATACGCAGTATTTT.

This clonotype was counted ten times or more. V and J are TRBV12-3 or TRBV12-4 and TRBJ2-7; D remains unclear. There are 14 residues in the CDR3. Trimming took 4 bases from V and 2 from J, leaving 12 bases between them. This CDR3 is CASSSPDGAYEQYF. Here the CDR3 DNA reads TGTGCCAGCAGTTCCCCGGACGGAGCCTACGAGCAGTACTTC.

This clonotype was seen at least ten times. The rearrangement uses TRBV11-2 and TRBJ2-3; D is uncertain. This CDR3 region has 14 residues. The V gene's germline CDR1 is SGHAT and CDR2 FQNNGV. V shed 6 bases and J shed 1 base, with 11 bases lying between them. CDR3 in DNA: TGTGCCAGCAGTCTCGTTGGGGGCACAGATACGCAGTATTTT. This encodes CASSLVGGTDTQYF. Combining the CDR3 with reference TRBV11-2 and TRBJ2-3 gives the whole variable domain EAGVAQSPRYKIIEKRQSVAFWCNPISGHATLYWYQQILGQGPKLLIQFQNNGVVDDSQLPKDRFSAERLKGVDSTLKIQPAKLEDSAVYLCASSLVGGTDTQYFGPGTRLTVL.

This clonotype was observed at least ten times. J is TRBJ2-7 and V is TRBV6-2 or TRBV6-3, with TRBD1 as a possible D gene (6 bases). The CDR3 runs to 13 residues. V lost 6 bases, J lost 3 bases, and 12 bases lay in between. Germline V lookup: CDR1 MNHEY, CDR2 SVGEGT. The CDR3 DNA follows: TGTGCCAGCAGCCTGGACAGCCTCTACGAGCAGTACTTC. It specifies CASSLDSLYEQYF.

This clonotype was seen ten or more times. This chain connects TRBV7-3 to TRBJ1-1, with no clear D. V lost 2 bases and J 4 bases, leaving 8 bases between the germline ends. The CDR3 is 13 residues long. CDR1 SGHTA and CDR2 FQGTGA come from the germline V gene. The DNA for the CDR3 is TGTGCCAGCAGCTTAGGTGGTAGCACTGAAGCTTTCTTT. Translating it yields CASSLGGSTEAFF.

There are a few counts of this clonotype. This rearrangement joins TRBV3-1 to TRBJ2-1, with D possibly called TRBD1 or TRBD2 (6 bases each). The germline CDR1 and CDR2 sequences are LGHDT and YNNKEL (reference sequence). V was pared by 0 bases and J by 9 bases, with 15 bases between. The CDR3 is 15 amino acids. CDR3 nucleotides: TGTGCCAGCAGCCAAGAAGGACACGGGGGCATTGAGCAGTTCTTC. This codes for CASSQEGHGGIEQFF.

This clonotype was picked up many times. This chain connects TRBV20-1 to TRBJ2-5; no clear D gene. The CDR3 contains 10 residues. Germline V lookup: CDR1 DFQATT, CDR2 SNEGSKA (reference sequence). The V end was cut by 3 bases, the J end by 5 bases, with 4 bases between. CDR3 sequence: CSASEETQYF. The CDR3 DNA reads TGCAGTGCTAGTGAGGAGACCCAGTACTTC.